The 20 T cell receptor beta chains below all came from one sample that was sequenced in a study of T cell responses to AZD1222 COVID-19 vaccine. Method: immunoSEQ multiplex PCR; TCRdb's copy keeps in-frame clones and lacks some. The sample has about 100,000 clones; around nine tenths are singletons. The specimen was peripheral blood, collected on day 0 of AZD1222 vaccination. These receptors all come from an adult in good health.

The chain joins TRBV18 to TRBJ1-2; weak D call: TRBD1 (6 bases). V was clipped by 5 bases and J by 3 bases, with 10 bases between them. Per germline, CDR1 KGHSH and CDR2 LQKENI. The CDR3 extends over 13 amino acids. The CDR3: CASSSPGDYGYTF. Written as DNA, the CDR3 is TGTGCCAGCTCATCTCCAGGGGACTATGGCTACACCTTC.

The V gene is TRBV10-3, the J gene TRBJ1-2; no clear D gene. The germline CDR1 and CDR2 sequences are ENHRY and SYGVKD. The CDR3 consists of 14 residues. The germline V and J ends were trimmed by 5 bases and 5 bases, with 15 bases remaining between them. The CDR3 DNA reads as TGTGCCATCAGTCCGACAAGAGAGACGTATGGCTACACCTTC. Translation gives CAISPTRETYGYTF.

This clone came up once. V and J are TRBV11-2 and TRBJ1-2; D is ambiguous. This CDR3 is 13 amino acids long. V shed 5 bases and J shed 5 bases, with 12 bases lying between them. The germline gives CDR1 SGHAT, CDR2 FQNNGV. CDR3 amino acids: CASSAGSGYGYTF. The CDR3 coding sequence is TGTGCCAGCAGCGCAGGATCGGGGTATGGCTACACCTTC.

The V gene is TRBV6-5, the J gene TRBJ2-3, with a tentative D call TRBD1 (5 bases). This CDR3 has 16 residues. The germline CDR1 and CDR2 sequences are MNHEY and SVGAGI. Trimming took off 3 bases at V and 0 bases at J, with 13 bases between the two ends. The DNA of the CDR3 is TGTGCCAGCAGTTATATGAGGACAACTAGCACAGATACGCAGTATTTT. It specifies CASSYMRTTSTDTQYF.

This chain connects TRBV7-9 to TRBJ1-1; TRBD1 is a possible D gene (6 bases). The V end was cut by 5 bases, the J end by 4 bases, with 17 bases between. This CDR3 has 15 amino acids. CDR1 and CDR2 from the germline V gene are SEHNR and FQNEAQ (reference sequence). For the CDR3, the DNA is TGTGCCAGCAGCCCCCAGACAGGACGCGGCACTGAAGCTTTCTTT. Amino acid sequence: CASSPQTGRGTEAFF.

The rearrangement links TRBV19 to TRBJ2-6, with D uncertain. CDR3 length: 13 residues. Deletions cut 3 bases from V and 2 bases from J, with 2 bases between. The germline V gene has CDR1 LNHDA and CDR2 SQIVND (reference sequence). CDR3 sequence: CASSITGANVLTF. The CDR3 DNA sequence: TGTGCCAGTAGTATTACTGGGGCCAACGTCCTGACTTTC.

The chain recombines TRBV28 with TRBJ2-7; 14 bases align to TRBD2. Germline trimming cut 7 bases from V and 3 bases from J; bases unmatched to any gene: 5. This CDR3 region has 15 residues. The germline V gene has CDR1 MDHEN and CDR2 SYDVKM. The CDR3 loop is CASTMGTSGSYEQYF. CDR3 bases: TGTGCCAGCACCATGGGGACTAGCGGGAGCTACGAGCAGTACTTC.

The chain carries TRBV5-4 and TRBJ2-1; D ambiguous. V lost 3 bases to trimming and J lost 9 bases, with 19 bases between them. The CDR3 is made up of 15 amino acids. Per the germline V gene, CDR1 is SGHNT and CDR2 is YYREEE (reference sequence). CDR3: CASSSIQAPSAEQFF. The CDR3 DNA sequence: TGTGCCAGCAGCTCGATTCAGGCACCTTCGGCTGAGCAGTTCTTC.

The chain recombines TRBV24-1 with TRBJ1-1, with a weak D call TRBD1 (5 bases). The germline V and J ends were trimmed by 4 bases and 1 base, with 21 bases remaining between them. This CDR3 spans 18 amino acids. Germline V gives CDR1 KGHDR, CDR2 SFDVKD. CDR3 DNA: TGTGCCACCAGTGACGATGGGGTGGTACTTGGGGGGAACACTGAAGCTTTCTTT. It codes for CATSDDGVVLGGNTEAFF.

V and J are TRBV24-1 and TRBJ1-5; D is unclear. This CDR3 is 12 amino acids long. CDR1 and CDR2 (germline): KGHDR, SFDVKD. V lost 9 bases and J lost 9, with 14 bases in between. DNA of the CDR3: TGTGCCACCTCCGGGCCGTTTGGGCCCCAGCATTTT. It translates to CATSGPFGPQHF.

This chain links TRBV18 with TRBJ1-2; D unclear. The length of the CDR3 is 13 residues. Germline V gives CDR1 KGHSH, CDR2 LQKENI. Trimming pared 2 bases from V and 3 bases from J, leaving 7 bases between. The CDR3 bases are TGTGCCAGCTCACCAGGGTCGGACTATGGCTACACCTTC. This codes for CASSPGSDYGYTF. The complete variable domain, with remaining parts taken from reference TRBV18 and TRBJ1-2, reads NAGVMQNPRHLVRRRGQEARLRCSPMKGHSHVYWYRQLPEEGLKFMVYLQKENIIDESGMPKERFSAEFPKEGPSILRIQQVVRGDSAAYFCASSPGSDYGYTFGSGTRLTVV.

This chain connects TRBV30 to TRBJ1-2, with 8 bases aligning to TRBD1. V shed 2 bases, J shed 4 bases, and the junction held 9 bases outside the gene matches. The CDR3 is 15 residues long. Per germline, CDR1 GTSNPN and CDR2 SVGIG (reference sequence). CDR3 sequence reads: CAWSRGQGAGYGYTF. CDR3 DNA sequence: TGTGCCTGGAGTAGGGGGCAGGGGGCTGGCTATGGCTACACCTTC.

This chain joins TRBV2 and TRBJ2-3, with TRBD1 matching over 8 bases. The CDR3 contains 15 residues. With V trimmed by 8 bases and J by 2 bases, 9 bases remained unmatched. Germline V gives CDR1 SNHLY, CDR2 FYNNEI. CDR3 in amino acids: CASSRQGTFTDTQYF. As DNA, the CDR3 is TGTGCCAGCTCTCGACAGGGGACATTCACAGATACGCAGTATTTT.

The rearrangement links TRBV6-1 to TRBJ2-3; 12 bases fit TRBD1. The CDR3 runs 16 residues. Germline-derived CDR1 and CDR2 are MNHNS and SASEGT. V lost 4 bases to trimming and J lost 3 bases; unmatched junction nucleotides: 5. CDR3 DNA sequence: TGTGCCAGCAGTGTTCGGGACAGGGGGCGAACAGATACGCAGTATTTT. Its protein product is CASSVRDRGRTDTQYF.

The chain carries TRBV10-3 and TRBJ2-2, with TRBD2 matching 12 bases. Germline V gives CDR1 ENHRY, CDR2 SYGVKD. The CDR3 is made up of 15 amino acids. The trim removed 4 bases at V and 5 bases at J, leaving 2 bases unmatched. CDR3 amino acids: CAISGLAGDTGELFF. CDR3 in DNA: TGTGCCATCAGTGGACTAGCGGGAGATACCGGGGAGCTGTTTTTT.

The chain carries TRBV12-3 or TRBV12-4 and TRBJ2-7; 7 bases match TRBD1. V trimming: 4 bases; J trimming: 3 bases; junction bases outside the gene matches: 3. The CDR3 spans 13 residues. The CDR3 spells CASSSWDSYEQYF. The CDR3 nucleotides read TGTGCCAGCAGTTCATGGGACAGCTACGAGCAGTACTTC.

This clone showed up just once. The CDR3 protein is CASRVDGLHTDTQYF. Here the CDR3 DNA reads TGTGCCAGCAGGGTCGACGGCCTCCACACAGATACGCAGTATTTT. This chain connects TRBV6-5 to TRBJ2-3; D is ambiguous. Germline V gives CDR1 MNHEY, CDR2 SVGAGI. V was cut by 6 bases and J by 2 bases, with 15 bases left in between. The CDR3 covers 15 residues.

The V and J genes are TRBV5-1 and TRBJ2-7; weak D call: TRBD1 (5 bases). V was trimmed by 0 bases and J by 2 bases, leaving 15 bases between them. From germline, CDR1 is SGHRS and CDR2 YFSETQ. The CDR3 totals 16 residues. The CDR3 DNA follows: TGCGCCAGCAGCTTGGCCGTCGGCAGGGCAGCCTACGAGCAGTACTTC. It encodes CASSLAVGRAAYEQYF.

The CDR3 region has the DNA TGTGCCACCAGTGAGGGACACGGAAAAACCGGGGAGCTGTTTTTT. This gives the protein CATSEGHGKTGELFF. This chain connects TRBV24-1 to TRBJ2-2; D might be TRBD1 (6 bases). The germline CDR1 and CDR2 sequences are KGHDR and SFDVKD. Trimming cost V 4 bases and J 5 bases, with 13 bases left between them. The CDR3 has 15 residues.

The rearrangement uses TRBV18 and TRBJ2-4; D might be TRBD1 or TRBD2, each matching 5 bases. In germline, CDR1 is KGHSH, CDR2 LQKENI. CDR3 length equals 15 residues. V was trimmed by 2 bases and J by 5 bases, leaving 13 bases between them. The CDR3 nucleotides read TGTGCCAGCTCACCAGTGTTGGGGACCCAAAACATTCAGTACTTC. Translated, it gives CASSPVLGTQNIQYF.